The 27 T cell receptor beta chains below were found in one sample sequenced in a study of T-cell reconstitution after alpha-beta-depleted transplantation in children. This sample's TCRbeta library carried unique molecular identifier barcodes. Via MiXCR, TCRdb re-called the PCR reads, giving one row per CDR3 protein. The data show under 300,000 distinct CDR3 sequences, 9.5% to 13% seen once. The sequenced sample was peripheral blood, obtained 180 days after TCRalphabeta/CD19-depleted stem cell transplant. These receptors were taken from a male patient aged 2 to 10 who had a stem cell transplant for chronic granulomatous disease, so the T cells may come from the graft donor.

This clonotype was seen repeatedly, ten times or more. V and J are TRBV5-5 and TRBJ2-4; unclear D gene. Per the germline V gene, CDR1 is SGHKS and CDR2 is YYEKEE (reference sequence). The V end was cut by 1 base, the J end by 0 bases, with 14 bases between. This CDR3 spans 17 amino acids. The CDR3 sequence: CASSLPGPTLAKNIQYF. DNA of the CDR3: TGTGCCAGCAGCTTGCCAGGCCCTACACTAGCCAAAAACATTCAGTACTTC.

In this sample, this clonotype turned up many times. The chain links TRBV20-1 to TRBJ2-1; 12 positions agree with TRBD2. CDR3 length: 17 amino acids. J lost 8 bases, V lost 4 bases, and 15 bases had no gene match. Per germline, CDR1 DFQATT and CDR2 SNEGSKA (reference sequence). In DNA, the CDR3 is TGCAGTGCTATAGTCGTAGGACTAGCGGGAATTAGAGATGAGCAGTTCTTC. Translated: CSAIVVGLAGIRDEQFF.

The rearrangement links TRBV23-1 to TRBJ2-7; tentative D call: TRBD1 (5 bases). TRBV23-1 counts as an open reading frame of uncertain function. V lost 1 base, J lost 2 bases, and 21 bases lay in between. The CDR3 totals 18 residues. Written as DNA, the CDR3 is TGCGCCAGCAGTCAATTCGCGTCTGCAGGGTTAAAGCCCTACGAGCAGTACTTC. Amino acids: CASSQFASAGLKPYEQYF.

In regard to this clonotype: This may stem from a read error, because a much larger clone lies one nucleotide away. The chain employs TRBV20-1 and TRBJ1-1, with a tentative D call TRBD1 (6 bases). The CDR3 is made up of 15 amino acids. CDR1 and CDR2 from the germline V gene are DFQATT and SNEGSKA (reference sequence). This chain's CDR3 is CCASPGGGMNTEAFF. CDR3 DNA: TGCTGTGCCTCCCCTGGGGGCGGGATGAACACTGAAGCTTTCTTT.

This clonotype was observed at least ten times. In DNA, the CDR3 is TGCAGTGCTAAAACAGGGAGTTCCTACAATGAGCAGTTCTTC. This encodes CSAKTGSSYNEQFF. The rearrangement uses TRBV20-1 and TRBJ2-1, with D perhaps matching TRBD1 (6 bases). Germline-derived CDR1 and CDR2 are DFQATT and SNEGSKA (reference sequence). CDR3 size: 14 residues. V was shortened by 4 bases and J by 1 base, with 11 bases between the two germline ends.

The sample holds many counts of this clonotype. V gene TRBV7-6 combines with J gene TRBJ2-7, with 11 bases fitting TRBD1. The V gene end was trimmed by 5 bases and the J gene end by 5 bases; junction bases not matched to a gene: 11. This CDR3 is 16 amino acids long. Germline V lookup: CDR1 SGHVS, CDR2 FNYEAQ. CDR3 coding DNA: TGTGCCAGCAGCCTTCGGACAGGGGGCCTCCACGACGAGCAGTACTTC. Encoded protein: CASSLRTGGLHDEQYF. The full variable domain, rest sourced from reference TRBV7-6 and TRBJ2-7, is GAGVSQSPRYKVTKRGQDVALRCDPISGHVSLYWYRQALGQGPEFLTYFNYEAQQDKSGLPNDRFSAERPEGSISTLTIQRTEQRDSAMYRCASSLRTGGLHDEQYFGPGTRLTVT.

In its sample, this clonotype was seen many times. The CDR3 bases are TGTGCCGTCAAAGAGAGGGAAGGGCAGTACTTC. This gives the protein CAVKEREGQYF. The gene calls are TRBV28 and TRBJ2-7, with D perhaps matching TRBD2 (5 bases). CDR1 MDHEN and CDR2 SYDVKM come from the germline V gene. V lost 11 bases and J lost 9, with 17 bases in between. The CDR3 extends over 11 amino acids.

The genes are TRBV4-2 and TRBJ2-1; the match to TRBD1 covers 7 bases. The CDR3 sequence is 16 residues long. Germline V gene sequence: CDR1 LGHNA, CDR2 YNFKEQ. Trimming removed 3 bases from V and 0 bases from J; junction bases left unmatched: 5. The CDR3, as DNA: TGTGCCAGCAGCCATACAGGGGTCAGCTCCTACAATGAGCAGTTCTTC. Translated: CASSHTGVSSYNEQFF.

The V gene is TRBV19, the J gene TRBJ2-5, with TRBD1 matching over 8 bases. Germline CDR1 is LNHDA and CDR2 is SQIVND (reference sequence). The junction had 2 bases not matched to a gene; V was cut back by 0 bases and J by 5 bases. CDR3 length: 14 residues. This CDR3 is CASSIDRGRETQYF. As DNA, the CDR3 is TGTGCCAGTAGTATAGACAGGGGGCGGGAGACCCAGTACTTC.

This clonotype was detected ten times or more. The chain combines TRBV20-1 with TRBJ1-5; D gene uncertain. This CDR3 has 15 residues. Deletions cut 1 base from V and 1 base from J, with 11 bases between. Germline values: CDR1 DFQATT, CDR2 SNEGSKA (reference sequence). CDR3 region: CSARVARISNQPQHF. Here the CDR3 DNA reads TGCAGTGCTAGAGTCGCCAGGATCAGCAATCAGCCCCAGCATTTT.

This clonotype has ten or more counts. The rearrangement joins TRBV6-4 to TRBJ2-7, with 11 bases aligning to TRBD1. Unmatched junction bases numbered 2, after V lost 6 bases and J lost 4 bases. In germline, CDR1 is MRHNA, CDR2 SNTAGT. CDR3 length equals 13 residues. The CDR3, as DNA: TGTGCCAGCAGAAGGGACAGGGGGTACGAGCAGTACTTC. Translated, it gives CASRRDRGYEQYF.

This clonotype was seen repeatedly, ten times or more. The chain is built from TRBV29-1 and TRBJ2-7; TRBD1 matches at 9 bases. The V segment lost 6 bases and the J segment 2 bases; nucleotides outside the gene matches: 8. Germline V gives CDR1 SQVTM, CDR2 ANQGSEA. This CDR3 contains 14 residues. CDR3: CSVATGQGAYEQYF. In nucleotides, the CDR3 is TGCAGCGTCGCCACGGGACAGGGAGCCTACGAGCAGTACTTC.

This clonotype has a count of ten or more. The chain is built from TRBV7-9 and TRBJ2-7; 11 bases align to TRBD1. The CDR3 spans 16 residues. Germline V gene lookup returns CDR1 SEHNR and CDR2 FQNEAQ (reference sequence). The J segment lost 6 bases and the V segment lost 4 bases, leaving 11 bases of the junction unmatched. Here the CDR3 DNA reads TGTGCCAGCAGCTACGCAGGTGGACAGGGGGCGGTCGAGCAGTACTTC. Translated, it gives CASSYAGGQGAVEQYF.

This clonotype was counted many times. The rearrangement uses TRBV27 and TRBJ1-6; D is perhaps TRBD1 (5 bases). The CDR3 totals 16 residues. CDR1 MNHEY and CDR2 SMNVEV come from the germline V gene (reference sequence). Between the trimmed V and J ends, which lost 3 bases and 4 bases, there was a span of 13 bases. The CDR3: CASSFGDRRYNSPLHF. The CDR3 nucleotides read TGTGCCAGCAGTTTTGGGGACCGCCGTTATAATTCACCCCTCCACTTT.

Remarks on this clonotype: Being one base from a much bigger clone, this may be a read error. This chain uses TRBV5-1 with TRBJ2-7; possible D gene TRBD2, 6 bases. The CDR3 has 15 amino acids. Per germline, CDR1 SGHRS and CDR2 YFSETQ. CDR3 protein: CASSLVPGRDYEQSF. The CDR3 DNA sequence: TGCGCCAGCAGCTTGGTCCCCGGGAGAGACTACGAGCAGTCCTTC.

The table lists this clonotype with many counts. The gene calls are TRBV7-2 and TRBJ1-6, with 7 nucleotides matching TRBD1. J lost 10 bases, V lost 5 bases, and 14 bases had no gene match. The CDR3 contains 16 residues. Germline CDR1 is SGHTA and CDR2 is FQGNSA. The CDR3: CASSGRQGRERSPLHF. CDR3 in DNA: TGTGCCAGCAGCGGTCGACAGGGAAGGGAAAGGTCACCCCTCCACTTT.

The table lists this clonotype with many counts. The rearrangement uses TRBV7-9 and TRBJ2-1, with 8 nucleotides matching TRBD2. Germline trimming cut 5 bases from V and 6 bases from J; bases unmatched to any gene: 6. The CDR3 runs 14 residues. From germline, CDR1 is SEHNR and CDR2 FQNEAQ (reference sequence). The CDR3 loop reads CASSKSGSANEQFF. CDR3 DNA sequence: TGTGCCAGCAGCAAGAGCGGGAGTGCCAATGAGCAGTTCTTC.

This clonotype was counted ten times or more. This chain uses TRBV4-3 with TRBJ2-1; D is undetermined. The V and J ends lost 1 base and 7 bases respectively, with 8 bases between them. The germline gives CDR1 LGHNA, CDR2 YSLEER. The CDR3 sequence is 13 residues long. CDR3 sequence (DNA): TGCGCCAGCAGCCAAGGCCTGCCAAATGAGCAGTTCTTC. Translation: CASSQGLPNEQFF.

This clonotype was detected many times. The chain links TRBV5-1 to TRBJ2-7; 8 positions match TRBD1. The CDR3 spans 15 residues. Germline values: CDR1 SGHRS, CDR2 YFSETQ. Trimming at V came to 3 bases and at J to 5 bases, leaving 10 bases not matched to a gene. CDR3 DNA sequence: TGCGCCAGCAGCTCACAGGGGGTGGCGGTCCACGAGCAGTACTTC. Translating gives CASSSQGVAVHEQYF.

The chain has TRBV11-2 and TRBJ1-5; the D is unclear. Per the germline V gene, CDR1 is SGHAT and CDR2 is FQNNGV. This CDR3 is built from 15 residues. V was pared by 5 bases and J by 0 bases, with 11 bases between. CDR3 amino acids: CASSQGSYSNQPQHF. In DNA form, the CDR3 reads TGTGCCAGCAGCCAAGGGAGTTATAGCAATCAGCCCCAGCATTTT.

This clonotype has a count of ten or more. The chain carries TRBV4-2 and TRBJ2-2; TRBD2 matches at 12 bases. CDR1 LGHNA and CDR2 YNFKEQ come from the germline V gene. Trimming at V came to 4 bases and at J to 5 bases, leaving 8 bases not matched to a gene. The CDR3 covers 17 residues. In nucleotides, the CDR3 is TGTGCCAGCAGCCTTAGGACTAGCGGGGACAATACCGGGGAGCTGTTTTTT. Residues: CASSLRTSGDNTGELFF.

This clonotype has a count of ten or more. V is TRBV10-3 and J is TRBJ2-5; tentatively, D is TRBD1 (5 bases). CDR3 length equals 11 residues. Germline V gene data show CDR1 as ENHRY and CDR2 as SYGVKD. Trimming stripped 8 bases from V and 5 bases from J, with 9 bases between. CDR3 sequence: CAIGASETQYF. The CDR3, as DNA: TGTGCCATCGGGGCTTCGGAGACCCAGTACTTC.

This clonotype was detected many times. The chain is built from TRBV9 and TRBJ2-2; 11 bases agree with TRBD1. Germline V gene lookup returns CDR1 SGDLS and CDR2 YYNGEE. Losses at the gene ends were 0 bases for V and 8 bases for J; bases not matched to a gene: 6. The CDR3 length is 16 residues. In nucleotides, the CDR3 is TGTGCCAGCAGCGTAGCCCTGGACAGGGGGCGAGGGGAGCTGTTTTTT. It yields the protein CASSVALDRGRGELFF.

Notes on this clonotype: This may stem from a read error, because a much larger clone lies one nucleotide away. V usage is TRBV29-1 and J usage is TRBJ2-3; D assignment may be TRBD1 or TRBD2 (5 bases each). Between the trimmed V and J ends, which lost 3 bases and 10 bases, there was a span of 11 bases. The CDR3 extends over 11 amino acids. The V gene's germline CDR1 is SQVTM and CDR2 ANQGSEA. The CDR3 sequence is CSVDMGDSQYF. The CDR3 nucleotides read TGCAGCGTTGACATGGGGGATTCGCAGTATTTT.

This clonotype showed up many times. The gene calls are TRBV29-1 and TRBJ1-3, with D perhaps matching TRBD1 (5 bases). Trimming left V 2 bases short and J 0 bases short, with 17 bases between. Germline V gives CDR1 SQVTM, CDR2 ANQGSEA. This CDR3 spans 17 amino acids. The CDR3 reads CSVELGQGLDSGNTIYF. In DNA, the CDR3 is TGCAGCGTTGAATTGGGGCAGGGCCTAGACTCTGGAAACACCATATATTTT.

The rearrangement uses TRBV20-1 and TRBJ2-1, with D maybe TRBD1 (5 bases). This CDR3 has 15 residues. Germline loops: CDR1 DFQATT, CDR2 SNEGSKA (reference sequence). The germline V and J ends were trimmed by 0 bases and 13 bases, with 22 bases remaining between them. CDR3 nucleotides: TGCAGTGCTAGAGACCCGGACAACCTGAGACCTTTCCAGTTCTTC. Its translation is CSARDPDNLRPFQFF.

This clonotype was seen many times. The rearrangement links TRBV5-1 to TRBJ1-4; unclear D gene. The CDR3 sequence is 15 residues long. The germline V gene encodes CDR1 SGHRS and CDR2 YFSETQ. Between the trimmed V and J ends, which lost 4 bases and 0 bases, there was a span of 10 bases. The CDR3 nucleotides read TGCGCCAGCAGCACAGACGGCTCAACTAATGAAAAACTGTTTTTT. Its protein is CASSTDGSTNEKLFF.